The next 32 T cell receptor beta chains were all read from a single sample in a study of OX40 agonist ivuxolimab in advanced cancers. Sequenced by immunoSEQ multiplex PCR; TCRdb stores in-frame clones only, minus some. Of approximately 50,000 clones in the sample, less than 90% are singletons; the top ten hold around 15%. This sample comprised CD4+ or CD8+ T cells sorted from blood, obtained in a trial of the OX40 agonist ivuxolimab. Source of these receptors: an adult with an advanced solid tumor such as melanoma, head and neck, liver or kidney cancer.

The rearrangement uses TRBV15 and TRBJ2-1, with unresolved D. The CDR3 is 12 amino acids. Per the germline V gene, CDR1 is LNHNV and CDR2 is YYDKDF (reference sequence). V was clipped by 3 bases and J by 9 bases, with 9 bases between them. This CDR3 is CATSSFRGEQFF. For the CDR3, the DNA is TGTGCCACCAGCAGTTTCCGAGGTGAGCAGTTCTTC.

The chain links TRBV19 to TRBJ2-5; TRBD1 matches at 9 bases. The ends lost 1 base at V and 5 bases at J; junction bases unmatched: 5. The germline gives CDR1 LNHDA, CDR2 SQIVND (reference sequence). The CDR3 sequence is 15 residues long. The CDR3 DNA is TGTGCCAGTAGTATAGTAACAGGGGGCGCGGAGACCCAGTACTTC. This encodes CASSIVTGGAETQYF.

In its sample, this clone was seen once. The chain combines TRBV21-1 with TRBJ2-1. TRBV21-1 represents a pseudogene. The CDR3 has 16 residues. CDR3 DNA: TGTGCCAGCAGTTCAAGTCTACACCATTCCGACAATGAGCAGTTCTTC. Its protein is CASSSSLHHSDNEQFF.

The V gene is TRBV19, the J gene TRBJ2-7, with no clear D. The germline V gene has CDR1 LNHDA and CDR2 SQIVND (reference sequence). The CDR3 has 14 amino acids. V was shortened by 1 base and J by 5 bases, with 12 bases between the two germline ends. The CDR3 DNA follows: TGTGCCAGTAGTATAGCGACTGTGGTAAACGAGCAGTACTTC. Amino acids: CASSIATVVNEQYF.

J is TRBJ2-2 and V is TRBV5-1, with TRBD2 identical over 14 bases. The germline V gene has CDR1 SGHRS and CDR2 YFSETQ. The CDR3 is 17 residues long. The V segment lost 4 bases and the J segment 4 bases; nucleotides outside the gene matches: 6. The CDR3 DNA reads as TGCGCCAGCAGCCTGGGGACTAGCGGGGGCACCACCGGGGAGCTGTTTTTT. The encoded protein is CASSLGTSGGTTGELFF.

The V and J genes are TRBV5-6 and TRBJ2-1; 8 nucleotides agree with TRBD1. J gave up 5 bases and V 0 bases, and 7 bases lay outside the gene matches. Germline V lookup: CDR1 SGHDT, CDR2 YYEEEE. The CDR3 spans 16 residues. The CDR3 DNA is TGTGCCAGCAGCTTGGCCGCAGGGGGCACTAACAATGAGCAGTTCTTC. Translated, it gives CASSLAAGGTNNEQFF.

This clone was seen more than once but under ten times. The rearrangement joins TRBV27 to TRBJ1-5, with D maybe TRBD1 (6 bases). Germline CDR1 MNHEY, CDR2 SMNVEV (reference sequence). CDR3 length: 16 amino acids. The V gene lost 4 bases and the J gene lost 5 bases, with 18 bases spanning the gap. Here the CDR3 reads CASSSIDRLGDQPQHF. The CDR3 DNA is TGTGCCAGCAGTTCAATTGACAGGTTAGGGGATCAGCCCCAGCATTTT.

CDR3 sequence reads: CASSIVPRGTEAFF. The CDR3 DNA reads TGTGCCAGTAGTATAGTCCCACGAGGCACTGAAGCTTTCTTT. This chain links TRBV19 with TRBJ1-1; no firm D call. This CDR3 has 14 amino acids. Trimming stripped 1 base from V and 4 bases from J, with 10 bases between. Germline values: CDR1 LNHDA, CDR2 SQIVND (reference sequence).

J is TRBJ1-2 and V is TRBV5-1; 12 bases align to TRBD1. This CDR3 spans 19 amino acids. CDR1 and CDR2 from the germline V gene are SGHRS and YFSETQ. The V gene end was trimmed by 4 bases and the J gene end by 0 bases; junction bases not matched to a gene: 13. The CDR3 reads CASSPKIGTGGSANYGYTF. The CDR3 coding sequence is TGCGCCAGCAGCCCCAAGATAGGGACAGGGGGCAGCGCTAACTATGGCTACACCTTC.

V and J are TRBV4-1 and TRBJ1-1; TRBD1 is a possible D gene (6 bases). V gave up 2 bases and J gave up 0 bases, with 10 bases separating them. CDR3 length: 15 residues. The germline V gene encodes CDR1 MGHRA and CDR2 YSYEKL. The CDR3 here is CASSQQQGMNTEAFF. The CDR3 DNA reads TGCGCCAGCAGCCAACAGCAGGGGATGAACACTGAAGCTTTCTTT.

The genes are TRBV6-6 and TRBJ2-7, with 7 bases that match TRBD2. The CDR3 spans 15 residues. Trimming cost V 6 bases and J 2 bases; bases outside gene matches: 10. In germline, CDR1 is MNHNY, CDR2 SVGAGI (reference sequence). The DNA for the CDR3 is TGTGCCAGCAGCTTAGGACTAGGTCTCGCCTACGAGCAGTACTTC. This encodes CASSLGLGLAYEQYF.

Comment on this clone: One end of the junction fails to match germline, which may point to a read error. This chain connects TRBV30 to TRBJ1-1, with D possibly being TRBD1 (6 bases). CDR1 and CDR2 from the germline V gene are GTSNPN and SVGIG (reference sequence). The CDR3 is made up of 12 amino acids. The CDR3 region has the DNA TGTGCCTGGAGTGTTCCAGGGGCGGGCCCGGGTTTT. It codes for CAWSVPGAGPGF.

CDR3 in amino acids: CASSWRQGDEQYF. The CDR3 DNA reads TGTGCCAGCAGTTGGAGACAGGGTGACGAGCAGTACTTC. The chain recombines TRBV27 with TRBJ2-7, with 7 bases aligning to TRBD1. The V and J ends lost 4 bases and 5 bases, in that order; junction bases with no gene match: 5. CDR3 length: 13 amino acids. Looked up from germline, CDR1 is MNHEY and CDR2 is SMNVEV (reference sequence).

The chain has TRBV30 and TRBJ1-1, with D tentatively TRBD1 (5 bases). Trimming stripped 1 base from V and 5 bases from J, with 11 bases between. Germline CDR1 reads GTSNPN; CDR2 reads SVGIG (reference sequence). The CDR3 has 13 amino acids. CDR3 loop: CAWSADSDTEAFF. The CDR3 bases are TGTGCCTGGAGTGCTGACAGTGATACTGAAGCTTTCTTT.

The CDR3 protein is CASSPDTQPYGYTF. The CDR3 DNA sequence: TGCGCCAGCAGCCCGGACACCCAACCCTATGGCTACACCTTC. The chain uses TRBV4-1 and TRBJ1-2; D possibly corresponds to TRBD1 (5 bases). Between the trimmed V and J ends, which lost 4 bases and 4 bases, there was a span of 13 bases. The V gene's germline CDR1 is MGHRA and CDR2 YSYEKL. The CDR3 covers 14 residues.

The chain carries TRBV4-1 and TRBJ2-1; D is unresolved. CDR3 size: 15 residues. The germline V and J ends were trimmed by 0 bases and 6 bases, with 12 bases remaining between them. Per the germline V gene, CDR1 is MGHRA and CDR2 is YSYEKL. The CDR3 sequence: CASSQETLGTNEQFF. CDR3 nucleotides: TGCGCCAGCAGCCAAGAAACCCTAGGTACCAATGAGCAGTTCTTC.

This clone was seen only once. This sequence joins TRBV29-1 and TRBJ1-4, with TRBD1 matching over 7 bases. The ends lost 5 bases at V and 4 bases at J; junction bases unmatched: 4. The V gene's germline CDR1 is SQVTM and CDR2 ANQGSEA. CDR3 length: 13 residues. CDR3 nucleotides: TGCAGCGTTAAGACAGGGAATAATGAAAAACTGTTTTTT. Amino acid sequence: CSVKTGNNEKLFF.

V is TRBV6-5 and J is TRBJ2-3; D is perhaps TRBD2 (5 bases). Germline CDR1 reads MNHEY; CDR2 reads SVGAGI. The germline V and J ends were trimmed by 5 bases and 2 bases, with 11 bases remaining between them. The CDR3 covers 14 residues. For the CDR3, the DNA is TGTGCCAGCAGTCTTACGACTATCACAGATACGCAGTATTTT. Encoded protein: CASSLTTITDTQYF.

This clone was recorded only once. The V gene is TRBV10-2, the J gene TRBJ2-7, with D hard to call. The CDR3 has 12 residues. V was pared by 6 bases and J by 0 bases, with 6 bases between. CDR1 is WSHSY and CDR2 is SAAADI in the germline V gene. CDR3 sequence reads: CASRPDSYEQYF. As DNA, the CDR3 is TGCGCCAGCAGGCCGGACTCCTACGAGCAGTACTTC.

This chain links TRBV2 with TRBJ2-1, with D tentatively TRBD1 (6 bases). Trimming took off 4 bases at V and 8 bases at J, with 15 bases between the two ends. The germline gives CDR1 SNHLY, CDR2 FYNNEI. The CDR3 is 14 amino acids. Here the CDR3 reads CASSAQGSGDEQFF. The CDR3 nucleotides read TGTGCCAGCAGTGCCCAGGGGAGTGGCGATGAGCAGTTCTTC.

The genes are TRBV19 and TRBJ2-2, with D tentatively TRBD1 (6 bases). The germline V gene encodes CDR1 LNHDA and CDR2 SQIVND (reference sequence). Trimming pared 5 bases from V and 7 bases from J, leaving 11 bases between. This CDR3 comprises 13 residues. Here the CDR3 reads CASSAGDYGELFF. CDR3 bases: TGTGCCAGTAGTGCAGGGGATTACGGGGAGCTGTTTTTT.

The gene calls are TRBV6-5 and TRBJ1-1, with TRBD1 matching over 8 bases. Unmatched junction bases numbered 8, after V lost 3 bases and J lost 5 bases. Germline CDR1 and CDR2: MNHEY and SVGAGI. The length of the CDR3 is 15 residues. Written as DNA, the CDR3 is TGTGCCAGCAGTTATTCTGGACAGGGTAGAACTGAAGCTTTCTTT. Translating it yields CASSYSGQGRTEAFF.

V gene TRBV7-9 combines with J gene TRBJ2-1; 14 bases align to TRBD2. Germline CDR1 SEHNR, CDR2 FQNEAQ (reference sequence). V was pared by 5 bases and J by 15 bases, with 15 bases of the junction left unmatched. The CDR3 runs to 16 residues. CDR3 residues: CASSLFSGLAGGHLFF. CDR3 coding DNA: TGTGCCAGCAGCCTTTTTTCTGGACTAGCGGGGGGACATCTGTTCTTC.

The V and J genes are TRBV6-1 and TRBJ1-1, with D perhaps matching TRBD1 (6 bases). Germline V CDR1 and CDR2: MNHNS, SASEGT. CDR3 size: 13 residues. V was pared by 2 bases and J by 6 bases, with 10 bases between. The CDR3 DNA reads TGTGCCAGCAGTGAACTACAGGGCCCTGAAGCTTTCTTT. Residues: CASSELQGPEAFF.

CDR3 loop: CASSLLSPLDDEQYF. The CDR3 DNA reads as TGCGCCAGCAGTTTGCTTAGCCCCCTGGACGACGAGCAGTACTTC. The V and J genes are TRBV5-1 and TRBJ2-7; D uncertain. The CDR3 sequence is 15 residues long. V was trimmed by 5 bases and J by 5 bases, leaving 20 bases between them. Germline CDR1 SGHRS, CDR2 YFSETQ.

The chain recombines TRBV6-5 with TRBJ1-1, with D possibly TRBD1 on 5 matching bases. V was clipped by 2 bases and J by 1 base, with 11 bases between them. The germline gives CDR1 MNHEY, CDR2 SVGAGI. This CDR3 spans 15 amino acids. The CDR3 nucleotides read TGTGCCAGCAGTTACGCATCGGGGGGGAACACTGAAGCTTTCTTT. It is translated as CASSYASGGNTEAFF.

V gene TRBV5-6 combines with J gene TRBJ2-7, with unresolved D. This CDR3 has 15 amino acids. V was cut by 0 bases and J by 2 bases, with 12 bases left in between. From germline, CDR1 is SGHDT and CDR2 YYEEEE. Written as DNA, the CDR3 is TGTGCCAGCAGCTTGGGATCCGCGCCAACCTACGAGCAGTACTTC. Residues: CASSLGSAPTYEQYF.

CDR3: CASSEASFTGEWEKLFF. As DNA, the CDR3 is TGTGCCAGCAGTGAAGCTTCTTTTACAGGGGAGTGGGAAAAACTGTTTTTT. The chain combines TRBV6-1 with TRBJ1-4; 7 bases are shared with TRBD1. CDR1 and CDR2 (germline): MNHNS, SASEGT. CDR3 length: 17 residues. J gave up 8 bases and V 0 bases, and 12 bases lay outside the gene matches.

This clone was picked up a small number of times. The chain carries TRBV29-1 and TRBJ1-2; 11 bases are a match to TRBD1. This CDR3 has 13 residues. V lost 4 bases, J lost 7 bases, and 5 bases stayed unmatched. Germline V gives CDR1 SQVTM, CDR2 ANQGSEA. The CDR3 here is CSVVEDRGLGYTF. The CDR3 DNA reads TGCAGCGTTGTCGAGGACAGGGGGCTTGGCTACACCTTC.

The chain links TRBV30 to TRBJ1-5; TRBD1 agrees at 10 bases. CDR3 length: 14 amino acids. Germline loops: CDR1 GTSNPN, CDR2 SVGIG (reference sequence). J lost 7 bases, V lost 2 bases, and 5 bases had no gene match. CDR3: CAWSTGTGDQPQHF. In nucleotides, the CDR3 is TGTGCCTGGAGTACCGGGACAGGGGACCAGCCCCAGCATTTT.

The chain recombines TRBV7-9 with TRBJ2-3; 7 bases line up with TRBD2. CDR3 length: 15 residues. The germline V gene encodes CDR1 SEHNR and CDR2 FQNEAQ (reference sequence). J gave up 0 bases and V 9 bases, and 9 bases lay outside the gene matches. The CDR3 loop reads CASQAAGVSTDTQYF. Written as DNA, the CDR3 is TGTGCCAGTCAGGCGGCGGGGGTTAGCACAGATACGCAGTATTTT.

The V gene is TRBV11-3, the J gene TRBJ2-7; D gene ambiguous. V was cut by 5 bases and J by 3 bases, with 11 bases left in between. The germline V gene encodes CDR1 SGHNT and CDR2 YENEEA. The CDR3 contains 13 residues. The chain's CDR3 is CASSERHSYEQYF. The CDR3 coding sequence is TGTGCCAGCAGCGAGAGACACAGCTACGAGCAGTACTTC.